This T cell receptor (beta chain) was identified during a study of blood T cell repertoires in COVID-19. Libraries were prepared by immunoSEQ multiplex PCR; TCRdb keeps only in-frame clonotypes and omits some of them. The sample has 250,000 to 300,000 clones, around nine tenths seen once. The CDR3 is made up of 14 amino acids. Germline V CDR1 and CDR2: ENHRY, SYGVKD. Between the trimmed V and J ends, which lost 3 bases and 2 bases, there was a span of 10 bases. This receptor was identified in a woman between 65 and 79 years old with COVID-19, enrolled during active disease. The sequencing sample was made of peripheral blood. V and J are TRBV10-3 and TRBJ1-1, with TRBD1 as a possible D gene (6 bases). CDR3 residues: CAISDGGLNTEAFF. The CDR3 region has the DNA TGTGCCATCAGTGATGGGGGCCTCAACACTGAAGCTTTCTTT.